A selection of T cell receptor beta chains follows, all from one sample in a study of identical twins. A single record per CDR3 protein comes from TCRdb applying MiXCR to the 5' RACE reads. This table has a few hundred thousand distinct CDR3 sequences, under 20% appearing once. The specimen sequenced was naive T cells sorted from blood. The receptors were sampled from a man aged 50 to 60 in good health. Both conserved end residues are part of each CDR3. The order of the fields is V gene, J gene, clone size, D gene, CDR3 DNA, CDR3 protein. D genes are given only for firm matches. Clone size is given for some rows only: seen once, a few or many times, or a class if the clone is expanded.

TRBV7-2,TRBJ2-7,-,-,TGTGCCAGCAGCTTAGTAGGTACGGGAGTCTACGAGCAGTACTTC,CASSLVGTGVYEQYF
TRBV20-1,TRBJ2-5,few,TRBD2,TGCAGTGTTTTTAGCGGGGGGTACCAAGAGACCCAGTACTTC,CSVFSGGYQETQYF
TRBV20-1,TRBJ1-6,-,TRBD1,TGCAGTGCTAGAGATTCAGCCCCGGGACAGCGAAATTCACCCCTCCACTTT,CSARDSAPGQRNSPLHF
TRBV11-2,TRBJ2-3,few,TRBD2,TGTGCCAGCAGCTTCAGGGGATGGCGGGAGGACCCCATGGTCATCTCAGATACGCAGTATTTT,CASSFRGWREDPMVISDTQYF
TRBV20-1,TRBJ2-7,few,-,TGCAGTGCTAGAGATTCTAGCGTCGGGCTCGAGCAGTACTTC,CSARDSSVGLEQYF
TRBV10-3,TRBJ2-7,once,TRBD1,TGTGCCAACTCAGGGGACAGGGAGCAGTACTTC,CANSGDREQYF
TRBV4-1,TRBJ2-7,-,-,TGCGCCAGCAGCCAGCAGGGTTCAGGCGAGCAGTACTTC,CASSQQGSGEQYF
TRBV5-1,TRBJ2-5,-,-,TGCGCCAGCAGCTCCATACCTGGGGTGCAAGAGACCCAGTACTTC,CASSSIPGVQETQYF
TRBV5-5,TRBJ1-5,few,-,TGTGCCAGCAGGTTTGAGGGAGACAATCAGCCCCAGCATTTT,CASRFEGDNQPQHF
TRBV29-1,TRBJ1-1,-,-,TGCAGCGTTTCCAGGCGTGACACTGAAGCTTTCTTT,CSVSRRDTEAFF
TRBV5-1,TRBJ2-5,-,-,TGCGCCAGCAGCTGGGGGACATCGGGCCAAGAGACCCAGTACTTC,CASSWGTSGQETQYF
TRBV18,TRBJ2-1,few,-,TGTGCCAGCTCAGTCGCGGTTTCCTACAATGAGCAGTTCTTC,CASSVAVSYNEQFF
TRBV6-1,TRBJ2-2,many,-,TGTGCCAGCAGTGAACAGGGAGCGCTGGGCACCGGGGAGCTGTTTTTT,CASSEQGALGTGELFF
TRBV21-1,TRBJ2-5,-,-,TGTGCCAGCAGCTCTCAACAGGGTGGGGAGACCCAGTACTTC,CASSSQQGGETQYF
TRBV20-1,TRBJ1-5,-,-,TGCAGTGCTAGCCTGCTTGCGGGTAGAAGCAATCAGCCCCAGCATTTT,CSASLLAGRSNQPQHF
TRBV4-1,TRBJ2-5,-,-,TGCGCCAGCAGGCCCACTTGGGACAATCAAGAGACCCAGTACTTC,CASRPTWDNQETQYF
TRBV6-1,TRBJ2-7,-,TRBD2,TGTGCCAGCAGGAGGGGGCTAGCGGGGGCCTACGAGCAGTACTTC,CASRRGLAGAYEQYF
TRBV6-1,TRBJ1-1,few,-,TGTGCCAGCACCATCTCCTCGGGGACTGAAGCTTTCTTT,CASTISSGTEAFF
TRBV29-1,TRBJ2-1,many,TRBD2,TGCAGCGTTGAAGATAGCGGGGGGGCATACAATGAGCAGTTCTTC,CSVEDSGGAYNEQFF
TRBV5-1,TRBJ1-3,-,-,TGCGCCAGCAGCCCAGAAGGGTCTGGAAACACCATATATTTT,CASSPEGSGNTIYF
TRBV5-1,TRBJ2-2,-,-,TGCGCCAGCAGCTTGGTTGGGACTCGGGTAACCGGGGAGCTGTTTTTT,CASSLVGTRVTGELFF
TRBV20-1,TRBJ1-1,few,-,TGCAGTGCTAGAGATCCAGGGGTGGCCACTGAAGCTTTCTTT,CSARDPGVATEAFF
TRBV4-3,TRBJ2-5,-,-,TGCGCCAGCAGCCAAGACTTGACGGACCAAGAGACCCAGTACTTC,CASSQDLTDQETQYF
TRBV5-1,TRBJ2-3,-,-,TGCGCCAGCACCTCCCGGGGGGCTAAGACAGATACGCAGTATTTT,CASTSRGAKTDTQYF
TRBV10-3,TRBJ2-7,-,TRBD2,TGTGCCATCAGTGCGGCTAGCGGGAGGAACGAGCAGTACTTC,CAISAASGRNEQYF
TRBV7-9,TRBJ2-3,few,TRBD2,TGTGCCAGCAGCTTACTTCTAGCGGGAGCCTTCACAGATACGCAGTATTTT,CASSLLLAGAFTDTQYF
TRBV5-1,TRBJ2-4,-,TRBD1,TGCGCCAGCAGCAGGGACAGAGCCAAAAACATTCAGTACTTC,CASSRDRAKNIQYF
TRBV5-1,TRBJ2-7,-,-,TGCGCCAGCAGCAGACAACGGGCCTCCTACGAGCAGTACTTC,CASSRQRASYEQYF
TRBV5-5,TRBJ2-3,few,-,TGTGCCAGCAGCAATCTGGGGGGAGGTACAGATACGCAGTATTTT,CASSNLGGGTDTQYF
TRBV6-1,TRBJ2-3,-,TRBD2,TGTGCCAGCAGTGCCCTAGCGGGGGGTGAGGTAGATACGCAGTATTTT,CASSALAGGEVDTQYF
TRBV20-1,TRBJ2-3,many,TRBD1,TGCAGTGCTAGAGGTCCCAGTCGCAGGGGGAGTTTGGATACGCAGTATTTT,CSARGPSRRGSLDTQYF
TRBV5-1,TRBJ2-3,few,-,TGCGCCAGCAGCCAGGGGATCCGCTTCACAGATACGCAGTATTTT,CASSQGIRFTDTQYF
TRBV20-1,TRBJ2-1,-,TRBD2,TGCAGTGCTAGAGATCTGGCGGGAGCGACCTACAATGAGCAGTTCTTC,CSARDLAGATYNEQFF
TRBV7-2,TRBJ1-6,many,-,TGTGCCAGCAGCTCCCCAAATTCACCCCTCCACTTT,CASSSPNSPLHF
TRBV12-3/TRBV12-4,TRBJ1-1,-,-,TGTGCCAGCAGTTTACCTACAGGGAGCGACACTGAAGCTTTCTTT,CASSLPTGSDTEAFF
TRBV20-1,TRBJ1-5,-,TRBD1,TGCAGTGCTAGAGGTCTGGGACAGGATAATCAGCCCCAGCATTTT,CSARGLGQDNQPQHF
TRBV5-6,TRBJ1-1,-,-,TGTGCCAGCAGGCGGGGACGGGGCGCTGAAGCTTTCTTT,CASRRGRGAEAFF
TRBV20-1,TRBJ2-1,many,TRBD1,TGCAGTGCACTAGACAGGGAATTTCAGTTCTTC,CSALDREFQFF
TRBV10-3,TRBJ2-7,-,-,TGTGCCATCAGTGATCAGATGGGGGGGGCCCCCTACGAGCAGTACTTC,CAISDQMGGAPYEQYF
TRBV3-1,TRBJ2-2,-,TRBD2,TGTGCCAGCAGCCAGTTTCCGGGACTAGCCGGCCCCGGGGAGCTGTTTTTT,CASSQFPGLAGPGELFF
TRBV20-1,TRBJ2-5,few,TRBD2,TGCAGTGCTAGAGCAGGGACTAGCGGGCTCCAAGAGACCCAGTACTTC,CSARAGTSGLQETQYF
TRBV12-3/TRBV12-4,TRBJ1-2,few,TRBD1,TGTGCCAGCAGTTGGGGACAGGCAAACTATGGCTACACCTTC,CASSWGQANYGYTF
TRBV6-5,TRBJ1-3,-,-,TGTGCCAGCAGTTATGATGCCGGAAACACCTTATATTTT,CASSYDAGNTLYF
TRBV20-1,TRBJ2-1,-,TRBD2,TGCAGTGCGAAGGGGGGTAGCGGGGGTTACAATGAGCAGTTCTTC,CSAKGGSGGYNEQFF
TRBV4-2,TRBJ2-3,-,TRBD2,TGTGCCAGCAGCCAAGATATTCTAGCGGGAGTTCGAGATACGCAGTATTTT,CASSQDILAGVRDTQYF
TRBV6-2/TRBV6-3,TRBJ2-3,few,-,TGTGCCAGGAAGGGAGTCACAGATACGCAGTATTTT,CARKGVTDTQYF
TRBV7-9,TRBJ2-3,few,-,TGTGCCAGCAGCTTAGCTGCGACCCTTAACACAGATACGCAGTATTTT,CASSLAATLNTDTQYF
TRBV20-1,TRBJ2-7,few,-,TGCAGTGCCACCTCCACAGGGTTGGGGGGCTACGAGCAGTACTTC,CSATSTGLGGYEQYF
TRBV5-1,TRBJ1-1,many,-,TGCGCCAGCAGCTTACAGGATATGAACACTGAAGCTTTCTTT,CASSLQDMNTEAFF